This T cell receptor (beta chain) emerged from a study of blood T cell repertoires in COVID-19 (dated by TCRdb to 2020 to 2021). Study-wide context: Samples from collaborators originated in the United States, Italy and Spain and spanned both the acute and convalescent phases of COVID-19. Deeply sampled blood TCRbeta repertoires from subjects exposed to, actively infected with, or recovered from COVID-19 were included in the dataset. A de-identified subject ID, COVID-19 status, age in years and sex were almost always included in the sample metadata. The repertoires were released in a freely available public database intended as a resource for research on the immune response to SARS-CoV-2. The prospective study material was composed of cDNA or gDNA derived from T cells, B-cell-depleted T cells, or PBMCs. Samples came from the ongoing ImmuneRACE study (first 160 participants) plus 1,254 subjects from 6 global collaborators. Where HLA class I and class II types were available, the types were taken from metadata supplied by the sample provider, not from assay-based typing.

V was cut back by 4 bases and J by 9 bases, leaving a gap of 19 bases between them. According to the germline V gene (reference sequence), CDR1 reads SEHNR and CDR2 reads FQNEAQ. The CDR3 contains 16 residues, cysteine and phenylalanine counted. This entry keeps only the CDR3 DNA: 48 bases, framed from base 1. Here is what the overall study found, with its caveats: Clinical and demographic metadata were provided uncurated, with the amount varying by source and participant.

At one collaborating source in Seattle, patients were enrolled during active infection and were followed longitudinally through the course of disease. Whole blood was collected in K2EDTA tubes by collaborating institutions according to the institutions' own protocols. For TCRbeta analysis, collaborators shipped samples as frozen whole blood, isolated PBMCs, or DNA extracted from either of those sample types. The immunoSEQ Assay, a bias-controlled multiplex PCR, was used to amplify TCRbeta CDR3 regions from genomic DNA. From the authors' description of their analysis: The number of nucleated cells in each sample was estimated by amplification of reference gene primers within the assay. To quantify the absolute abundance of each unique TCRbeta CDR3 rearrangement, sequence reads were collapsed and filtered. For each sample, productive Simpson clonality was calculated as the square root of Simpson's diversity index across productive rearrangements. The source is immuneACCESS, and TCRdb retained only in-frame sequences with V and J called. Part of the clones is not carried over; for the studies checked, unresolved V genes explain less than half of this, and the remainder is unexplained. The DNA was the basis for D and trimming; V, J and clone size are from that table. The sample table contains fewer than 650,000 clones; only one count was recorded for 85% to 90% of them. The top ten constitute around 8% of the sample.

Only a few counts were recorded for this clone. Its antigen remains unidentified. Per-base quality was not reported, and no clone a single base away is much larger than it. Sequenced material: peripheral blood. The sequence was obtained from a woman in her forties or fifties with COVID-19, enrolled during active disease. The sequence links TRBV7-9 to TRBJ1-6; matching of 5 bases hints at TRBD1 as the D gene. The DNA reads TGTGCCAGCAGCTCAAGGACGACAGCCCTCCCTTCACCCCTCCACTTT. This gives the protein CASSSRTTALPSPLHF.